Below are 17 T cell receptor beta chains sequenced from a single sample in a study of T cells after yellow fever vaccination. TCRdb re-derived calls from the 5' RACE reads in MiXCR, one entry per CDR3 protein. The table records some 550,000 distinct CDR3 sequences, roughly 19% of them present only once. The sample in question was PBMCs, obtained 15 days after the yellow fever booster vaccination. The receptors shown here come from a man in his thirties or forties who received the YFV17D yellow fever vaccine.

This clonotype was picked up a small number of times. This chain connects TRBV7-2 to TRBJ1-2, with D possibly TRBD1 on 6 matching bases. CDR3 length: 15 amino acids. Germline V gene lookup returns CDR1 SGHTA and CDR2 FQGNSA. Deletions cut 4 bases from V and 4 bases from J, with 16 bases between. This chain's CDR3 is CASSYRAVVAYGYTF. The CDR3 DNA sequence: TGTGCCAGCAGCTACAGGGCGGTCGTGGCCTATGGCTACACCTTC.

The chain employs TRBV19 and TRBJ2-1; D is ambiguous. Germline lookup yields CDR1 LNHDA and CDR2 SQIVND (reference sequence). V was cut by 4 bases and J by 7 bases, with 11 bases left in between. This CDR3 comprises 13 residues. The CDR3 DNA reads as TGTGCCAGTAGTACTATACCAAGGAATGAGCAGTTCTTC. Translation: CASSTIPRNEQFF.

This rearrangement joins TRBV5-6 to TRBJ2-7; TRBD2 agrees at 7 bases. The CDR3 consists of 16 residues. With 2 bases clipped from V and 1 base from J, the junction kept 9 bases outside the gene matches. Germline loops: CDR1 SGHDT, CDR2 YYEEEE. The CDR3 DNA reads as TGTGCCAGCAGCTTTAGGGGCGGGAGCGGTTCCTACGAGCAGTACTTC. Its protein is CASSFRGGSGSYEQYF.

The chain is built from TRBV6-5 and TRBJ2-5, with unresolved D. CDR1 MNHEY and CDR2 SVGAGI come from the germline V gene. The CDR3 loop spans 15 amino acids. The V and J ends lost 0 bases and 3 bases respectively, with 11 bases between them. CDR3 nucleotide sequence: TGTGCCAGCAGTTACTCGAGTAGCTCAAAAGAGACCCAGTACTTC. It specifies CASSYSSSSKETQYF.

The chain combines TRBV20-1 with TRBJ1-1; no firm D call. Germline CDR1 reads DFQATT; CDR2 reads SNEGSKA (reference sequence). Deletions cut 0 bases from V and 7 bases from J, with 15 bases between. The CDR3 spans 14 residues. The DNA of the CDR3 is TGCAGTGCTAGAGATCTCCAAGGGCCGAGTGAAGCTTTCTTT. Its protein is CSARDLQGPSEAFF.

The chain links TRBV29-1 to TRBJ2-1, with 13 bases matching TRBD2. After removal of 5 bases from V and 8 bases from J, the junction contained 6 bases not matched to a gene. Germline CDR1 SQVTM, CDR2 ANQGSEA. CDR3 length equals 14 residues. Written as DNA, the CDR3 is TGCAGCGTTAAAGGGACTAGCGGGATCGATGAGCAGTTCTTC. Protein: CSVKGTSGIDEQFF.

The sample holds a few counts of this clonotype. The chain is built from TRBV7-2 and TRBJ2-3, with 12 bases that match TRBD2. V was clipped by 5 bases and J by 5 bases; unmatched bases: 8. The CDR3 has 16 amino acids. The germline V gene encodes CDR1 SGHTA and CDR2 FQGNSA. The CDR3 coding sequence is TGTGCCAGCAGCCGTCGGACTAGCGGGACAGGAGATACGCAGTATTTT. Protein product: CASSRRTSGTGDTQYF.

The V gene is TRBV7-3, the J gene TRBJ1-1; perhaps TRBD1 as D (6 bases). CDR3 length equals 13 residues. V lost 5 bases to trimming and J lost 7 bases, with 14 bases between them. Germline-derived CDR1 and CDR2 are SGHTA and FQGTGA. The CDR3 DNA sequence: TGTGCCAGCAGCGCCCTAGGGGGGCGTGAAGCTTTCTTT. This codes for CASSALGGREAFF.

This clonotype was counted between two and nine times. The CDR3 region is CASSVSQDRETTEAFF. CDR3 coding DNA: TGTGCCAGCAGCGTATCCCAGGACAGAGAGACCACTGAAGCTTTCTTT. The chain joins TRBV9 to TRBJ1-1; perhaps TRBD1 as D (6 bases). The germline gives CDR1 SGDLS, CDR2 YYNGEE. The CDR3 consists of 16 residues. The V end lost 1 base, the J end lost 4 bases, and 17 bases lay between the germline ends.

The chain combines TRBV6-2 or TRBV6-3 with TRBJ2-7; D is perhaps TRBD2 (5 bases). Germline V gene data show CDR1 as MNHEY and CDR2 as SVGEGT. This CDR3 has 11 amino acids. The ends were cut back, 1 base at V and 7 bases at J, with 5 bases in the middle. CDR3 residues: CASSYWEEQYF. As DNA, the CDR3 is TGTGCCAGCAGTTACTGGGAGGAGCAGTACTTC.

V usage is TRBV7-8 and J usage is TRBJ2-5; the match to TRBD1 covers 8 bases. Germline V gives CDR1 SGHVS, CDR2 FQNEAQ. This CDR3 spans 16 amino acids. The junction had 8 bases not matched to a gene; V was cut back by 2 bases and J by 3 bases. The CDR3 DNA reads TGTGCCAGCAGCTTACCGGACAGGGTAGAAGAAGAGACCCAGTACTTC. Amino acid sequence: CASSLPDRVEEETQYF.

Only a few counts were recorded for this clonotype. V and J are TRBV7-8 and TRBJ2-5; D remains unclear. The CDR3 is made up of 16 amino acids. The ends were cut back, 2 bases at V and 4 bases at J, with 17 bases in the middle. The germline gives CDR1 SGHVS, CDR2 FQNEAQ. As DNA, the CDR3 is TGTGCCAGCAGCTTAAGACCCGCGGCCGGCCGAGAGACCCAGTACTTC. Translation: CASSLRPAAGRETQYF.

The CDR3 loop reads CASSDKQGGNHEQYF. The CDR3 DNA is TGTGCCAGCAGCGACAAACAGGGTGGGAACCACGAGCAGTACTTC. The V gene is TRBV7-2, the J gene TRBJ2-7, with D tentatively TRBD1 (6 bases). Per the germline V gene, CDR1 is SGHTA and CDR2 is FQGNSA. CDR3 length: 15 amino acids. Trimming took off 5 bases at V and 5 bases at J, with 19 bases between the two ends.

V gene TRBV6-1 combines with J gene TRBJ2-3; 8 bases are shared with TRBD1. The CDR3 totals 16 residues. Germline CDR1 MNHNS, CDR2 SASEGT. Trimming at V came to 6 bases and at J to 3 bases, leaving 11 bases not matched to a gene. CDR3 amino acids: CASSPGQGWGTDTQYF. CDR3 bases: TGTGCCAGCAGCCCCGGACAGGGCTGGGGTACAGATACGCAGTATTTT.

The rearrangement links TRBV3-1 to TRBJ2-3, with D possibly TRBD2 on 6 matching bases. The CDR3 length is 15 residues. Germline V gene data show CDR1 as LGHDT and CDR2 as YNNKEL (reference sequence). The V end lost 7 bases, the J end lost 0 bases, and 14 bases lay between the germline ends. The CDR3 DNA reads TGTGCCAGCACCATAGGGGCGGGGAGCACAGATACGCAGTATTTT. It translates to CASTIGAGSTDTQYF.

There are a few counts of this clonotype. The chain uses TRBV25-1 and TRBJ1-1; D uncertain. Per germline, CDR1 MGHDK and CDR2 SYGVNS. The CDR3 runs to 12 residues. With 1 base removed from V and 6 bases from J, the gap between germline ends came to 6 bases. CDR3 DNA sequence: TGTGCCAGCAGTGAATGGGGTTCTGAAGCTTTCTTT. Protein sequence: CASSEWGSEAFF.

This clonotype was recorded many times. The J gene is TRBJ1-1, the V gene TRBV7-2; TRBD1 matches at 8 bases. The germline V gene encodes CDR1 SGHTA and CDR2 FQGNSA. The CDR3 runs to 14 residues. The junction had 5 bases not matched to a gene; V was cut back by 3 bases and J by 5 bases. Here the CDR3 reads CASSFQGASTEAFF. DNA for the CDR3: TGTGCCAGCAGCTTTCAGGGGGCGAGTACTGAAGCTTTCTTT.